This note documents a single TCR beta chain sequence. The sample originates from a study of early T cells in non-severe SARS-CoV-2 infection. The CDR3 sequence is 14 residues long. Germline values: CDR1 KGHSH, CDR2 LQKENI. Trimming removed 4 bases from V and 0 bases from J, with 8 bases in between. MiXCR, applied by TCRdb to the 5' RACE reads, yields one record per CDR3 protein. The sample has 87,000 or so distinct CDR3 sequences, around 15% seen once. This sequence originates from an adult who was a healthcare worker with PCR-confirmed SARS-CoV-2 infection or an uninfected control (not recorded which). The V gene is TRBV18, the J gene TRBJ2-3; D unclear. Sequencing was carried out using whole blood. This chain's CDR3 is CASSRTVSTDTQYF. DNA of the CDR3: TGTGCCAGCTCACGTACAGTAAGCACAGATACGCAGTATTTT. Complete variable domain (other parts from reference TRBV18 and TRBJ2-3): NAGVMQNPRHLVRRRGQEARLRCSPMKGHSHVYWYRQLPEEGLKFMVYLQKENIIDESGMPKERFSAEFPKEGPSILRIQQVVRGDSAAYFCASSRTVSTDTQYFGPGTRLTVL.